This T cell receptor beta chain derives from a study of T cell clones after liver transplantation. On the study more broadly: Immunosuppression withdrawal was tried within 2 years after liver transplantation in this trial. Until 12-24 months post-transplant, subjects got standard immunosuppression and no induction. TCRbeta sequencing after a pre-transplant mixed lymphocyte reaction identified graft-donor-reactive clones, later tracked in post-transplant blood.

With respect to this clone: Its matching antigen is unknown.

The method was immunoSEQ multiplex PCR; TCRdb's version includes in-frame clones alone and lacks a portion of them. The sample records around 80,000 clones, roughly four fifths being singletons. Study results and limitations: In a couple of subjects, few donor cells limited the measurable donor-reactive repertoire.

The CDR3 is 16 residues long. Germline V CDR1 and CDR2: WSHSY, SAAADI. The V segment lost 3 bases and the J segment 7 bases; nucleotides outside the gene matches: 9. This TCR was sampled from a human patient who received a liver transplant. Among the T cells, some may be from the graft donor. The chain joins TRBV10-2 to TRBJ1-6, with TRBD1 identical over 7 bases. Sequences were derived from CD4+ T cells from blood, sampled approximately 3.5 years after liver transplant. In nucleotides, the CDR3 is TGCGCCAGCAGTGAATTGAGGGGGCGAGGAAATTCACCCCTCCACTTT. Translating gives CASSELRGRGNSPLHF.